This is a list of T cell receptor beta chains from one sample in a study of T cell responses to AZD1222 COVID-19 vaccine. Assay: immunoSEQ multiplex PCR; the TCRdb copy retains only in-frame clones and omits some. The sample includes fewer than 200,000 clones, about 86% seen only once; the top ten take 0.49%. Sample: peripheral blood, taken on day 0 of AZD1222 vaccination. These receptors were taken from an adult in good health. Each CDR3 is given with its conserved first and last residue. D genes are given only for firm matches. Rows may omit the clone size; those that give it use once, few, many or a size class.

>TRBV5-1|.|once|TRBJ1-1
CASSLVDRQYTEAFF
TGCGCCAGCAGCTTGGTAGACAGACAGTACACTGAAGCTTTCTTT
>TRBV7-9|.|.|TRBJ1-1
CASSPVRGNTEAFF
TGTGCCAGCAGCCCAGTGAGGGGGAACACTGAAGCTTTCTTT
>TRBV11-2|.|few|TRBJ2-4
CASSLEPAGIQYF
TGTGCCAGCAGCTTAGAGCCCGCAGGCATTCAGTACTTC
>TRBV12-3/TRBV12-4|.|.|TRBJ1-1
CASSFLRNTEAFF
TGTGCCAGCAGTTTTTTACGGAACACTGAAGCTTTCTTT
>TRBV11-2|.|.|TRBJ1-1
CASSFEGGDTEAFF
TGTGCCAGCAGCTTTGAGGGAGGGGACACTGAAGCTTTCTTT
>TRBV6-6|TRBD2|.|TRBJ2-2
CASSYTVPGTSGGPNTGELFF
TGTGCCAGCAGCTACACTGTCCCCGGGACTAGCGGGGGTCCGAACACCGGGGAGCTGTTTTTT
>TRBV7-2|TRBD1|.|TRBJ1-1
CASSLWGQGTNTEAFF
TGTGCCAGCAGCTTATGGGGACAGGGTACGAACACTGAAGCTTTCTTT
>TRBV3-1/TRBV3-2|TRBD2|.|TRBJ2-7
CASSRTSGPISYEQYF
TGTGCCAGCAGCCGCACTAGCGGTCCTATCTCCTACGAGCAGTACTTC
>TRBV4-2|.|.|TRBJ1-2
CASSPSAGGVGYTF
TGTGCCAGCAGCCCAAGCGCGGGGGGCGTCGGCTACACCTTC
>TRBV3-1/TRBV3-2|.|.|TRBJ1-2
CASSQDPDSYGYTF
TGTGCCAGCAGCCAAGATCCGGACAGCTATGGCTACACCTTC
>TRBV6-5|TRBD1|.|TRBJ1-6
CASSRTGDNSPLHF
TGTGCCAGCAGTAGGACAGGGGATAATTCACCCCTCCACTTT
>TRBV27|.|.|TRBJ2-7
CASSLSGGASYEQYF
TGTGCCAGCAGTTTAAGTGGGGGGGCCTCCTACGAGCAGTACTTC
>TRBV9|TRBD2|.|TRBJ2-7
CASSASGRDSEQYF
TGTGCCAGCAGCGCCAGCGGGAGAGATTCCGAGCAGTACTTC
>TRBV7-2|TRBD2|.|TRBJ2-1
CASSFRTSPYNEQFF
TGTGCCAGCAGCTTCCGGACTAGCCCCTACAATGAGCAGTTCTTC
>TRBV10-2|.|.|TRBJ1-5
CASRTGYSNQPQHF
TGCGCCAGCAGGACAGGCTATAGCAATCAGCCCCAGCATTTT
>TRBV7-2|.|.|TRBJ1-4
CASSLVGGVGTNEKLFF
TGTGCCAGCAGCTTAGTCGGGGGAGTGGGAACTAATGAAAAACTGTTTTTT
>TRBV10-3|.|.|TRBJ1-4
CAISAQTQGEKLFF
TGTGCCATCAGTGCCCAGACCCAGGGAGAAAAACTGTTTTTT
>TRBV6-5|TRBD1|once|TRBJ1-3
CASSLGGQGSDTIYF
TGTGCCAGCAGTCTAGGAGGACAGGGTTCTGACACCATATATTTT
>TRBV28|TRBD1|.|TRBJ1-2
CASSYDATGGFGYTF
TGTGCCAGCAGTTATGACGCCACAGGGGGCTTTGGCTACACCTTC
>TRBV7-2|.|once|TRBJ1-2
CASSLGTLEGTYGYTF
TGTGCCAGCAGCTTAGGGACCCTGGAAGGGACGTATGGCTACACCTTC
>TRBV27|TRBD2|.|TRBJ2-1
CASSLSLAGTYNEQFF
TGTGCCAGCAGTTTATCTCTAGCGGGAACCTACAATGAGCAGTTCTTC
>TRBV28|.|.|TRBJ1-1
CASKKGLLNTEAFF
TGTGCCAGCAAAAAGGGCCTTTTGAACACTGAAGCTTTCTTT
>TRBV18|.|.|TRBJ2-4
CASSPTGAKNIQYF
TGTGCCAGCTCACCAACGGGAGCCAAAAACATTCAGTACTTC
>TRBV27|.|.|TRBJ1-2
CASSSTGRGYTF
TGTGCCAGCAGTTCAACAGGGCGAGGCTACACCTTC
>TRBV29-1|.|.|TRBJ1-1
CSVENRMNTEAFF
TGCAGCGTTGAAAACAGAATGAACACTGAAGCTTTCTTT
>TRBV7-9|TRBD2|.|TRBJ2-3
CASSFGGSEDTQYF
TGTGCCAGCAGCTTTGGCGGGAGCGAGGATACGCAGTATTTT
>TRBV6-1|.|.|TRBJ1-1
CASSEWGANTEAFF
TGTGCCAGCAGTGAATGGGGAGCGAACACTGAAGCTTTCTTT
>TRBV9|.|.|TRBJ1-1
CASSVGRGNTEAFF
TGTGCCAGCAGCGTAGGCCGGGGGAACACTGAAGCTTTCTTT